Listed below are T cell receptor beta chains from one sample, sequenced in a study of shared clonotypes between healthy human individuals. Data came from immunoSEQ multiplex PCR; TCRdb stores just in-frame clones and leaves some out. The table shows more than 2 million clones, with around 95% occurring only once. The sample consisted of naive CD4+ T cells sorted from blood. The source of these receptors is a man between 18 and 35 years old in good health. CDR3s include the opening cysteine and the closing phenylalanine or tryptophan. D genes are given only for firm matches. Rows give clone size only sometimes, using once, few, many, or a class for an expanded clone.

j_call	d_call	v_call	clone_size	cdr3_aa	cdr3_nt
TRBJ2-1	-	TRBV7-9	-	CASSLDNEQFF	TGTGCCAGCAGTCTAGACAATGAGCAGTTCTTC
TRBJ2-6	-	TRBV30	-	CAWSVRQVNKTRSGANVLTF	TGTGCCTGGAGTGTGAGGCAGGTTAATAAGACTCGCTCTGGGGCCAACGTCCTGACTTTC
TRBJ1-1	-	TRBV7-3	-	CASTRPGDGTEAFF	TGTGCCAGCACCCGTCCCGGGGATGGCACTGAAGCTTTCTTT
TRBJ1-5	-	TRBV6-5	-	CATRRGEGNQPQHF	TGTGCTACCCGGCGGGGGGAGGGCAATCAGCCCCAGCATTTT
TRBJ2-1	-	TRBV18	-	CASSPPVQGEQFF	TGTGCCAGCTCACCACCCGTCCAGGGGGAGCAGTTCTTC
TRBJ1-5	TRBD1	TRBV28	-	CASSRAGTGGWQPQHF	TGTGCCAGCAGTAGAGCCGGGACAGGGGGCTGGCAGCCCCAGCATTTT
TRBJ1-3	-	TRBV10-3	-	CAISDAGPGNTIYF	TGTGCCATCAGTGATGCAGGGCCTGGAAACACCATATATTTT
TRBJ2-3	-	TRBV5-1	-	CASSLGTRTDTQYF	TGCGCCAGCAGCTTGGGGACGCGCACAGATACGCAGTATTTT
TRBJ2-5	-	TRBV25-1	-	CASSETGWQTQYF	TGTGCCAGCAGTGAAACAGGGTGGCAGACCCAGTACTTC
TRBJ2-1	TRBD2	TRBV2	-	CASRPGLSGGIYNEQFF	TGTGCCAGCAGACCCGGATTGAGCGGGGGGATTTACAATGAGCAGTTCTTC
TRBJ2-2	-	TRBV18	-	CASSWGVAANTGELFF	TGTGCCAGTTCATGGGGCGTTGCCGCGAACACCGGGGAGCTGTTTTTT
TRBJ1-4	TRBD1	TRBV29-1	-	CSVGLYGTENEKLFF	TGCAGCGTTGGTCTGTACGGGACAGAGAATGAAAAACTGTTTTTT
TRBJ2-3	-	TRBV5-1	-	CASSLLIKAWEDTQYF	TGCGCCAGCAGCTTGTTAATAAAAGCCTGGGAAGATACGCAGTATTTT
TRBJ2-4	TRBD1	TRBV11-2	-	CASSLEGTGPSIQYF	TGTGCCAGCAGCTTAGAAGGGACAGGCCCTAGCATTCAGTACTTC
TRBJ2-7	-	TRBV5-1	-	CASSPQQGNHEQYF	TGCGCCAGCAGCCCTCAGCAGGGGAATCACGAGCAGTACTTC
TRBJ1-4	TRBD1	TRBV4-1	-	CASSPDRDRRNEKLFF	TGCGCCAGCAGCCCGGACCGGGACAGACGTAATGAAAAACTGTTTTTT
TRBJ2-5	-	TRBV5-4	-	CASSLGQGRLETQYF	TGTGCCAGCAGCTTAGGGCAGGGAAGATTAGAGACCCAGTACTTC
TRBJ2-1	TRBD1	TRBV5-1	-	CASSLEGGTYNEQFF	TGCGCCAGCAGCTTGGAAGGGGGCACCTACAATGAGCAGTTCTTC
TRBJ2-1	TRBD2	TRBV7-2	-	CASSAAGTSHNEQFF	TGTGCCAGCAGCGCCGCCGGGACTAGCCACAATGAGCAGTTCTTC
TRBJ2-3	-	TRBV30	-	CAWSGSSGGRTDTQYF	TGTGCCTGGAGTGGGTCCTCCGGGGGACGCACAGATACGCAGTATTTT
TRBJ2-7	TRBD1	TRBV6-5	once	CASSAGQGVEQYF	TGTGCCAGCAGTGCGGGACAGGGGGTCGAGCAGTACTTC
TRBJ2-5	TRBD1	TRBV5-1	-	CASSFSGGAGETQYF	TGCGCCAGCAGCTTTTCAGGGGGCGCAGGAGAGACCCAGTACTTC
TRBJ1-3	-	TRBV7-6	-	CASSRRAGGSGNTIYF	TGTGCCAGCAGCCGACGGGCCGGCGGCTCTGGAAACACCATATATTTT
TRBJ1-6	-	TRBV7-2	-	CASSLVAWTGHNSPLHF	TGTGCCAGCAGCTTAGTCGCGTGGACGGGACATAATTCACCCCTCCACTTT
TRBJ2-2	TRBD1	TRBV11-2	-	CASSQGVGQGNTGELFF	TGTGCCAGCAGCCAGGGAGTAGGACAGGGTAACACCGGGGAGCTGTTTTTT
TRBJ2-2	TRBD2	TRBV9	-	CASSAGLVTGELFF	TGTGCCAGCAGCGCGGGACTAGTCACCGGGGAGCTGTTTTTT
TRBJ2-5	-	TRBV18	-	CASSPPGRKQETQYF	TGTGCCAGCTCACCCCCGGGACGGAAACAAGAGACCCAGTACTTC
TRBJ2-5	-	TRBV5-1	-	CASSPFGPYSPQETQYF	TGCGCCAGCAGCCCATTTGGGCCCTACTCTCCTCAGGAGACCCAGTACTTC
TRBJ2-2	-	TRBV6-1	-	CASSELETANTGELFF	TGTGCCAGCAGTGAACTCGAGACAGCCAACACCGGGGAGCTGTTTTTT
TRBJ2-3	TRBD2	TRBV18	-	CASRTSGAPDTQYF	TGTGCCAGCCGGACTAGCGGGGCCCCAGATACGCAGTATTTT
TRBJ2-2	-	TRBV5-1	-	CASSPGRGFQGANTGELFF	TGCGCCAGCAGCCCAGGTAGGGGGTTCCAGGGAGCGAACACCGGGGAGCTGTTTTTT
TRBJ2-7	-	TRBV2	-	CASSEATRAEQYF	TGTGCCAGCAGTGAAGCGACCAGGGCCGAGCAGTACTTC
TRBJ1-5	-	TRBV20-1	-	CSASDDQPQHF	TGCAGTGCTAGTGACGATCAGCCCCAGCATTTT
TRBJ2-7	TRBD1	TRBV5-4	-	CASSPKTGSPYEQYF	TGTGCCAGCAGCCCGAAGACAGGGAGTCCCTACGAGCAGTACTTC
TRBJ1-2	-	TRBV28	-	CASSPPGRENYGYTF	TGTGCCAGCAGTCCTCCGGGACGGGAGAACTATGGCTACACCTTC
TRBJ2-3	-	TRBV14	-	CASSQVGWEEGTDTQYF	TGTGCCAGCAGCCAAGTTGGATGGGAAGAGGGCACAGATACGCAGTATTTT
TRBJ2-2	TRBD1	TRBV5-1	-	CASSWRQGPGELFF	TGCGCCAGCAGCTGGAGACAGGGCCCCGGGGAGCTGTTTTTT
TRBJ2-4	-	TRBV30	few	CAWNRLAKNIQYF	TGTGCCTGGAACAGGCTAGCCAAAAACATTCAGTACTTC
TRBJ1-6	TRBD1	TRBV28	once	CASSMPQGAPNSPLHF	TGTGCCAGCAGTATGCCACAGGGGGCTCCTAATTCACCCCTCCACTTT
TRBJ1-3	TRBD1	TRBV4-3	-	CASSRQGTGGLENTIYF	TGCGCCAGCAGCCGACAGGGGACAGGGGGCTTAGAAAACACCATATATTTT
TRBJ1-2	-	TRBV18	-	CASSPLLDDYGYTF	TGTGCCAGCTCTCCCCTCTTGGATGACTATGGCTACACCTTC
TRBJ1-2	-	TRBV2	-	CASSEATSYGYTF	TGTGCCAGCAGTGAAGCAACATCGTATGGCTACACCTTC
TRBJ1-1	-	TRBV29-1	-	CSGGNGEGTEAFF	TGCAGCGGGGGGAATGGGGAGGGCACTGAAGCTTTCTTT
TRBJ2-7	-	TRBV9	-	CASSVGPIYEQYF	TGTGCCAGCAGCGTAGGTCCCATCTACGAGCAGTACTTC
TRBJ2-7	-	TRBV30	-	CAWSGQGSGGYEQYF	TGTGCCTGGAGTGGACAGGGGAGCGGGGGGTACGAGCAGTACTTC
TRBJ1-6	TRBD1	TRBV9	-	CASSATGTANSPLHF	TGTGCCAGCAGCGCGACCGGGACAGCCAATTCACCCCTCCACTTT
TRBJ1-4	TRBD1	TRBV2	-	CAIQGANEKLFF	TGTGCCATTCAGGGGGCGAATGAAAAACTGTTTTTT
TRBJ1-6	TRBD1	TRBV5-8	once	CASSLARGNSPLHF	TGTGCCAGCAGCCTGGCCAGGGGGAATTCACCCCTCCACTTT
TRBJ2-2	-	TRBV6-6	-	CASRPQNPGTGELFF	TGTGCCAGCAGGCCTCAGAACCCAGGCACCGGGGAGCTGTTTTTT